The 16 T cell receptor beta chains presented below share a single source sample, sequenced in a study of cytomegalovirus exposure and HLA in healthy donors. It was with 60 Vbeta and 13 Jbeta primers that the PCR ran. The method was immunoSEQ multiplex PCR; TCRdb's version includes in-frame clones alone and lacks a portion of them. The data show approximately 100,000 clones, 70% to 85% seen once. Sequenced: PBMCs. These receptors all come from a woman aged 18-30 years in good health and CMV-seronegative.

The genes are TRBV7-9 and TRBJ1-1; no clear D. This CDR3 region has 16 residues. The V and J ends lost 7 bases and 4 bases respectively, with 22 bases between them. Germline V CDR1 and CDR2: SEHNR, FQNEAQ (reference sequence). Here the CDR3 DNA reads TGTGCCAGCAACCTGGACCGAGGGTCCGGAAGCACTGAAGCTTTCTTT. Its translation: CASNLDRGSGSTEAFF. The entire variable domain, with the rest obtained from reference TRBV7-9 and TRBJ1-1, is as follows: DTGVSQNPRHKITKRGQNVTFRCDPISEHNRLYWYRQTLGQGPEFLTYFQNEAQLEKSRLLSDRFSAERPKGSFSTLEIQRTEQGDSAMYLCASNLDRGSGSTEAFFGQGTRLTVV.

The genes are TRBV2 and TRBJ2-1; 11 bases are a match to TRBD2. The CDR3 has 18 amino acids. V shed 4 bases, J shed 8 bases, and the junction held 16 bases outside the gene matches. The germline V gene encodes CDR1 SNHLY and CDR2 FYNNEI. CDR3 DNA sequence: TGTGCCAGCAGTGGCGGGACTAGCGGTTCGAGGTGGATTGATGAGCAGTTCTTC. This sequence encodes CASSGGTSGSRWIDEQFF.

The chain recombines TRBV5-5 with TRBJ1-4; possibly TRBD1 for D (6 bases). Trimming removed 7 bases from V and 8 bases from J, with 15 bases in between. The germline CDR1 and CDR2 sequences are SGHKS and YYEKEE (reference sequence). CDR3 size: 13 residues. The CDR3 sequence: CASARGGMEKLFF. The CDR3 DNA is TGTGCCAGCGCTAGGGGGGGAATGGAAAAACTGTTTTTT.

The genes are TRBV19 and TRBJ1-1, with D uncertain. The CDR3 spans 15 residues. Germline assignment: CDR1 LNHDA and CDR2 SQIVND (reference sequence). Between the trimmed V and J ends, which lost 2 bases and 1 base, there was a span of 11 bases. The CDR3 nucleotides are TGTGCCAGTAGTATATTGCCGCTAGGGAACACTGAAGCTTTCTTT. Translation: CASSILPLGNTEAFF.

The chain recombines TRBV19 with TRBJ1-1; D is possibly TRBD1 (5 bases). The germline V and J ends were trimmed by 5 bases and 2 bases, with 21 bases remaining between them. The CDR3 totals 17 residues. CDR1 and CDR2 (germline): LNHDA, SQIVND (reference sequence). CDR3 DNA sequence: TGTGCCAGTAGTTTACAGGTTTCGTTGGGCGAAAACACTGAAGCTTTCTTT. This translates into CASSLQVSLGENTEAFF.

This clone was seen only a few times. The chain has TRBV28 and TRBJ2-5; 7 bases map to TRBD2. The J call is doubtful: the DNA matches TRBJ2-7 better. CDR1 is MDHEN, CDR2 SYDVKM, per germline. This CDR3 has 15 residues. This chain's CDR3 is CASTPLAAQSYEQYF. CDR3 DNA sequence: TGTGCCAGCACGCCCCTAGCGGCCCAATCCTACGAGCAGTACTTC.

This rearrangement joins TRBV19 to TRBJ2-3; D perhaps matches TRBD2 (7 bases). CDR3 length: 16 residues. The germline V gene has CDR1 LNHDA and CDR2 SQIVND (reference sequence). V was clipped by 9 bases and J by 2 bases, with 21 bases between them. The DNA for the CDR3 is TGTGCCAGCCTCGGTTCGCGGGGGCCGTACACAGATACGCAGTATTTT. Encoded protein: CASLGSRGPYTDTQYF. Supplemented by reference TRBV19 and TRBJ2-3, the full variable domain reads DGGITQSPKYLFRKEGQNVTLSCEQNLNHDAMYWYRQDPGQGLRLIYYSQIVNDFQKGDIAEGYSVSREKKESFPLTVTSAQKNPTAFYLCASLGSRGPYTDTQYFGPGTRLTVL.

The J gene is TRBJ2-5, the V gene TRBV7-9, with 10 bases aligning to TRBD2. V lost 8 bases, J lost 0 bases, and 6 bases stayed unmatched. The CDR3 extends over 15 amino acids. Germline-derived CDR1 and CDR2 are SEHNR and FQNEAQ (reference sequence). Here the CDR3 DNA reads TGTGCCAGCGAGAAACTAGCGGGGTACCAAGAGACCCAGTACTTC. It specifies CASEKLAGYQETQYF.

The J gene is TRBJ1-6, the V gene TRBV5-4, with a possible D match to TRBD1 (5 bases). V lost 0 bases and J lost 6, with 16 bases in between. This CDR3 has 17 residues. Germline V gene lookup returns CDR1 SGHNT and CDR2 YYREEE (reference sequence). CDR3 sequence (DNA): TGTGCCAGCAGCTTGGAAAAGTCAAGGGGACTTAATTCACCCCTCCACTTT. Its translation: CASSLEKSRGLNSPLHF.

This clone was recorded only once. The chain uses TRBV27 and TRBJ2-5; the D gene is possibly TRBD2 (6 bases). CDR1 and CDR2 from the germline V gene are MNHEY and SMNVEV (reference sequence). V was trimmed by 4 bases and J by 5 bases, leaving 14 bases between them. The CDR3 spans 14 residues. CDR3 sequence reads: CASSSTPGVETQYF. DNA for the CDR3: TGTGCCAGCAGTTCCACCCCGGGGGTTGAGACCCAGTACTTC.

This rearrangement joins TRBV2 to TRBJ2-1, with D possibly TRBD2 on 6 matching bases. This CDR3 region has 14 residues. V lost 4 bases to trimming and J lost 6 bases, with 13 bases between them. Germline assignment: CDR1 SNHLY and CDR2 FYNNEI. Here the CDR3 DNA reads TGTGCCAGCAGTGGGGAGGCAGGAGCCAATGAGCAGTTCTTC. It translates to CASSGEAGANEQFF.

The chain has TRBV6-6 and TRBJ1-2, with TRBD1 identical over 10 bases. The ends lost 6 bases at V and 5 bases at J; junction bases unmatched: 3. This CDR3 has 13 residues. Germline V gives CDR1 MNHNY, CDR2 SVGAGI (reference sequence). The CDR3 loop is CASSRDRGYGYTF. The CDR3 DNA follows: TGTGCCAGCAGCCGGGACAGGGGTTATGGCTACACCTTC.

The CDR3 sequence is CASSLTVAGAQETQYF. The CDR3 DNA follows: TGCGCCAGCAGCTTGACCGTAGCGGGAGCTCAAGAGACCCAGTACTTC. This chain joins TRBV5-1 and TRBJ2-5; 9 bases are a match to TRBD2. This CDR3 is built from 16 residues. V was pared by 1 base and J by 2 bases, with 6 bases of the junction left unmatched. In germline, CDR1 is SGHRS, CDR2 YFSETQ.

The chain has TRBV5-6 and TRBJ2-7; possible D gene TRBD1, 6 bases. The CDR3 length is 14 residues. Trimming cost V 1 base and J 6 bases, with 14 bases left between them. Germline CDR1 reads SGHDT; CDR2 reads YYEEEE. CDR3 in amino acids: CASSLSSGAGEQYF. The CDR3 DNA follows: TGTGCCAGCAGCTTGAGTTCAGGGGCTGGCGAGCAGTACTTC.

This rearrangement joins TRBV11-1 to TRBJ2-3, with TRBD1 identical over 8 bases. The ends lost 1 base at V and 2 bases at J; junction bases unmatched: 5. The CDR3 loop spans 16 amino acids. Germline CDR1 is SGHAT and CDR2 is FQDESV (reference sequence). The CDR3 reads CASSLVSGQATDTQYF. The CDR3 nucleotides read TGTGCCAGCAGCTTAGTGTCGGGACAGGCCACAGATACGCAGTATTTT.

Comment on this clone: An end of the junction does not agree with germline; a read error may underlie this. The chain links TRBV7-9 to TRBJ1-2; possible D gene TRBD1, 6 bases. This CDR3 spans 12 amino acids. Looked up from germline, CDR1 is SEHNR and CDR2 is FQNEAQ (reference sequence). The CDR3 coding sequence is TGTTCCAGCAGCTTGGGGACATATGGCTACACCTTC. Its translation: CSSSLGTYGYTF. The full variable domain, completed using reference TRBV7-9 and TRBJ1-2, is DTGVSQNPRHKITKRGQNVTFRCDPISEHNRLYWYRQTLGQGPEFLTYFQNEAQLEKSRLLSDRFSAERPKGSFSTLEIQRTEQGDSAMYLCSSSLGTYGYTFGSGTRLTVV.